Below, 3 T cell receptor beta chains from the same sample are listed, as sequenced in a study of shared clonotypes between healthy human individuals. Assay used: immunoSEQ multiplex PCR; TCRdb lists only in-frame clones, some missing. Counted here are hundreds of thousands of clones, roughly 70% occurring once; the ten biggest clones make up 1.8%. The sample was memory CD4+ T cells sorted from blood. Subset described: CD45RA-negative fraction. The receptors were sampled from a woman aged 25 to 39 in good health.

V is TRBV5-1 and J is TRBJ2-1, with TRBD1 matching over 7 bases. With V trimmed by 5 bases and J by 4 bases, 6 bases remained unmatched. The length of the CDR3 is 14 residues. From germline, CDR1 is SGHRS and CDR2 YFSETQ. The chain's CDR3 is CASRTGVSYNEQFF. Written as DNA, the CDR3 is TGCGCCAGCAGAACAGGGGTGTCGTACAATGAGCAGTTCTTC.

The CDR3 coding sequence is TGTGCCAGCAGCCCGAGTCGGGGTTTTAGCAATCAGCCCCAGCATTTT. Amino acids: CASSPSRGFSNQPQHF. The V gene is TRBV7-2, the J gene TRBJ1-5; D is uncertain. The germline gives CDR1 SGHTA, CDR2 FQGNSA. CDR3 length equals 16 residues. V lost 5 bases and J lost 0, with 14 bases in between. The full variable domain, its missing parts supplied by reference TRBV7-2 and TRBJ1-5, is GAGVSQSPSNKVTEKGKDVELRCDPISGHTALYWYRQSLGQGLEFLIYFQGNSAPDKSGLPSDRFSAERTGGSVSTLTIQRTQQEDSAVYLCASSPSRGFSNQPQHFGDGTRLSIL.

The chain is built from TRBV19 and TRBJ1-4; 7 bases match TRBD1. V lost 8 bases and J lost 4; bases outside the gene matches: 16. In germline, CDR1 is LNHDA, CDR2 SQIVND (reference sequence). The CDR3 is made up of 17 amino acids. CDR3 coding DNA: TGTGCCAGTCAACGGGCCACTGGGACAGATATTAATGAAAAACTGTTTTTT. Residues: CASQRATGTDINEKLFF.